The 2 T cell receptor beta chains listed next were all sequenced from one sample in a study of T cell responses to AZD1222 COVID-19 vaccine. Sequencing was performed with immunoSEQ multiplex PCR; in TCRdb, only in-frame clones are kept and a portion is missing. The data contain some 130,000 clones, 90% of them singletons. The sequencing used peripheral blood, collected on day 0 of AZD1222 vaccination. All receptors come from an adult in good health.

This clone came up a few times. V is TRBV6-1 and J is TRBJ1-2; D is undetermined. Germline assignment: CDR1 MNHNS and CDR2 SASEGT. Deletions cut 2 bases from V and 7 bases from J, with 8 bases between. The CDR3 extends over 12 amino acids. The CDR3 sequence: CASSEINGGYTF. CDR3 bases: TGTGCCAGCAGTGAAATTAATGGTGGCTACACCTTC.

The chain carries TRBV28 and TRBJ2-2, with TRBD1 matching 8 bases. The CDR3 totals 15 residues. J was trimmed by 5 bases and V by 3 bases; bases with no gene match: 5. From germline, CDR1 is MDHEN and CDR2 SYDVKM. DNA for the CDR3: TGTGCCAGCAGTTTGCGGACAGGGCGGACCGGGGAGCTGTTTTTT. The encoded protein is CASSLRTGRTGELFF.